This T cell receptor beta chain appears in the sequencing data of a study of CD8+ T cells in alopecia areata. The wider study: Twice daily, treated patients received 5 to 10 mg of oral tofacitinib.

RNA was extracted and reverse transcribed into cDNA as the sequencing template. Profiled with immunoSEQ multiplex PCR; TCRdb holds only in-frame clones, not every one. The table records approximately 89,000 clones, over 40% of them present only once. The length of the CDR3 is 14 residues. J was trimmed by 7 bases and V by 5 bases; bases with no gene match: 9. Germline V gene lookup returns CDR1 SQVTM and CDR2 ANQGSEA. Obtained from alopecia areata patients were lesional scalp punch biopsies along with peripheral blood. This clone was detected only a few times. No antigen is known for it. Whole-study findings and limits: Sequenced scalp T cells also include alphabeta T cells resident in normal skin. Mouse data revealed clearer TCR sharing than patient data did, a gap possibly tied to HLA.

The chain employs TRBV29-1 and TRBJ2-2, with TRBD1 matching over 8 bases. This TCR came from a human donor with alopecia areata. Specimen: CD4+ T cells sorted from blood. The CDR3 nucleotides are TGCAGCGTTAGTACCAGGGGGCCAGGCGGGGAGCTGTTTTTT. Protein: CSVSTRGPGGELFF.